Each of the 12 T cell receptor beta chains below was sequenced from the same sample in a study of T-cell memory formation after mild COVID-19. TCRdb called the 5' RACE reads again in MiXCR, with one record for every CDR3 protein. The sample consists of 400,000 to 500,000 distinct CDR3 sequences, over 15% of them appearing once. The sequenced sample consisted of PBMCs or a T cell subset sorted from them (not recorded which). These receptors were collected from an adult woman who had mild COVID-19 (a few samples of this study predate the infection). Cell type and time point are not known.

This clonotype has more than one count but fewer than ten. This rearrangement joins TRBV10-3 to TRBJ2-7; 7 nucleotides line up with TRBD1. CDR1 ENHRY and CDR2 SYGVKD come from the germline V gene. The V gene end was trimmed by 6 bases and the J gene end by 5 bases; junction bases not matched to a gene: 7. This CDR3 is built from 13 residues. The CDR3 spells CAIRRTGWNEQYF. For the CDR3, the DNA is TGTGCCATCAGGAGGACAGGATGGAACGAGCAGTACTTC.

This chain links TRBV30 with TRBJ2-2; tentatively, D is TRBD1 (6 bases). This CDR3 comprises 16 residues. Trimming took off 3 bases at V and 9 bases at J, with 23 bases between the two ends. Germline-derived CDR1 and CDR2 are GTSNPN and SVGIG (reference sequence). CDR3 nucleotide sequence: TGTGCCTGGAGCTTCCGAACAGGGATTCTTGCCTGGGAGCTGTTTTTT. Its protein is CAWSFRTGILAWELFF.

As concerns this clonotype: At one end the junction does not follow the germline gene, possibly because of a read error. The V and J genes are TRBV20-1 and TRBJ2-4, with D maybe TRBD1 (6 bases). CDR1 DFQATT and CDR2 SNEGSKA come from the germline V gene (reference sequence). This CDR3 comprises 20 residues. The CDR3 DNA follows: TGCAGTGCTAGCTCCACCCCGGGGACACGATTCGTCTTAGCCAAAAACATTCAGTATTTC. The encoded protein is CSASSTPGTRFVLAKNIQYF.

This chain connects TRBV6-2 or TRBV6-3 to TRBJ2-7; no clear D gene. The CDR3 has 13 amino acids. CDR1 is MNHEY, CDR2 SVGEGT, per germline. V was clipped by 0 bases and J by 6 bases, with 9 bases between them. CDR3 loop: CASSYSSPGEQYF. The CDR3 DNA follows: TGTGCCAGCAGTTACTCGAGCCCGGGCGAGCAGTACTTC.

This chain connects TRBV7-2 to TRBJ1-1, with a possible D match to TRBD1 (5 bases). Germline lookup yields CDR1 SGHTA and CDR2 FQGNSA. The CDR3 is 13 residues long. Trimming cost V 5 bases and J 8 bases, with 15 bases left between them. CDR3 bases: TGTGCCAGCAGCCGTCTGTGGGACGGCGAAGCTTTCTTT. This gives the protein CASSRLWDGEAFF.

This clonotype was detected a few times. The CDR3 DNA sequence: TGTGCCAGCAGCTTACAATGGGAAGGTGCGCAGTATTTT. It translates to CASSLQWEGAQYF. J is TRBJ2-3 and V is TRBV11-2; D ambiguous. The CDR3 has 13 amino acids. Trimming took off 2 bases at V and 10 bases at J, with 13 bases between the two ends. Germline V lookup: CDR1 SGHAT, CDR2 FQNNGV.

This clonotype has more than one count but fewer than ten. This chain uses TRBV6-6 with TRBJ2-1, with TRBD2 as a possible D gene (6 bases). Germline V gene data show CDR1 as MNHNY and CDR2 as SVGAGI (reference sequence). V gave up 7 bases and J gave up 0 bases, with 13 bases separating them. The CDR3 runs 15 residues. CDR3 in amino acids: CASTAAGSSYNEQFF. The CDR3 DNA reads TGTGCCAGCACCGCAGCGGGTAGCTCCTACAATGAGCAGTTCTTC.

The table lists this clonotype with a few counts. The rearrangement joins TRBV28 to TRBJ2-2; unclear D gene. The V gene lost 5 bases and the J gene lost 5 bases, with 15 bases spanning the gap. CDR1 and CDR2 from the germline V gene are MDHEN and SYDVKM. CDR3 length: 15 residues. CDR3 sequence: CASSNRVMRTGELFF. CDR3 nucleotides: TGTGCCAGCAGTAACCGAGTGATGCGGACCGGGGAGCTGTTTTTT.

The chain employs TRBV2 and TRBJ2-3; a weak D match, TRBD2 (6 bases). Germline CDR1 is SNHLY and CDR2 is FYNNEI. This CDR3 contains 14 residues. The ends were cut back, 3 bases at V and 2 bases at J, with 9 bases in the middle. The CDR3 reads CASSDGGSTDTQYF. The CDR3 bases are TGTGCCAGCAGTGATGGAGGGTCCACAGATACGCAGTATTTT. Looking up the rest from reference TRBV2 and TRBJ2-3 gives the full variable domain: EPEVTQTPSHQVTQMGQEVILRCVPISNHLYFYWYRQILGQKVEFLVSFYNNEISEKSEIFDDQFSVERPDGSNFTLKIRSTKLEDSAMYFCASSDGGSTDTQYFGPGTRLTVL.

The chain employs TRBV5-1 and TRBJ2-7, with D perhaps matching TRBD1 or TRBD2 (5 bases each). CDR3 size: 21 residues. With 0 bases removed from V and 2 bases from J, the gap between germline ends came to 30 bases. CDR1 and CDR2 (germline): SGHRS, YFSETQ. CDR3 sequence: CASSLVGVRGTMGDAAYEQYF. CDR3 nucleotide sequence: TGCGCCAGCAGCTTGGTCGGGGTGCGAGGGACGATGGGGGACGCAGCCTACGAGCAGTACTTC.

The chain employs TRBV20-1 and TRBJ1-1; D is unclear. Germline V CDR1 and CDR2: DFQATT, SNEGSKA (reference sequence). The CDR3 is 11 amino acids. V lost 3 bases to trimming and J lost 7 bases, with 9 bases between them. Written as DNA, the CDR3 is TGCAGTGCTAGCGAGGCCCTTGAAGCTTTCTTT. Translated, it gives CSASEALEAFF.

In its sample, this clonotype was seen a few times. The chain links TRBV6-6 to TRBJ1-1; 7 bases map to TRBD1. The ends lost 0 bases at V and 1 base at J; junction bases unmatched: 5. Germline V gene lookup returns CDR1 MNHNY and CDR2 SVGAGI (reference sequence). The CDR3 totals 16 residues. The CDR3 region has the DNA TGTGCCAGCAGTTACTCGACAGGGAGTACGAACACTGAAGCTTTCTTT. Encoded protein: CASSYSTGSTNTEAFF.